This TCR beta chain was sequenced for a study of cytomegalovirus exposure and HLA in healthy donors. Study-level points and caveats: Roughly uniform sequencing depth across donors was assumed, possibly incorrectly.

For this clone: Its matching antigen is unknown.

CDR3 length: 15 residues. The germline CDR1 and CDR2 sequences are SGHAT and FQNNGV. Trimming took 3 bases from V and 1 from J; bases not matched to a gene: 5. The PCR used 60 Vbeta and 13 Jbeta primers. TCRdb's copy holds only in-frame clones and misses some; the assay was immunoSEQ multiplex PCR. The table has about 150,000 clones, 80% to 85% seen once. J is TRBJ2-7 and V is TRBV11-2; TRBD2 agrees at 8 bases. The sequence was collected from a woman aged 50 to 60 in good health and CMV-seropositive. The sample comprised PBMCs. The CDR3 sequence is CASSFLRGASYEQYF. As DNA, the CDR3 is TGTGCCAGCAGCTTTCTGCGGGGGGCTTCCTACGAGCAGTACTTC.